This T cell receptor (beta chain) was identified during a study of shared clonotypes between healthy human individuals. Whole-study context: Three plates each covered CD4 naive and memory; CD8 naive two, CD8 memory one.

The CDR3 is 14 residues long. Germline assignment: CDR1 SGHAT and CDR2 FQNNGV. V was trimmed by 4 bases and J by 0 bases, leaving 9 bases between them. This table comes from immunoSEQ multiplex PCR, and its TCRdb copy is limited to in-frame clones, with some not included. The profile shows millions of clones, more than 80% of them singletons. The chain uses TRBV11-2 and TRBJ1-1, with D unresolved. The sequencing input was naive CD4+ T cells from PBMCs. This sample's subset: CD45RA+ positively selected. The source is a man aged 18 to 29 in good health. Some clones in this sample may be carry-over from other donors' samples. As DNA, the CDR3 is TGTGCCAGCAGCTCAAGCCTGATGAACACTGAAGCTTTCTTT. Translating it yields CASSSSLMNTEAFF.